One sample yielded the 27 T cell receptor beta chains listed below, sequenced in a study of blood T cell repertoires in COVID-19. The table came from immunoSEQ multiplex PCR; TCRdb's copy has only in-frame clones and leaves some out. Of roughly 100,000 clones detected, 80% to 95% appear once; the ten largest clones hold roughly 4.5%. Sequencing used peripheral blood. The receptors come from a man between 18 and 35 years old with acute or convalescent COVID-19.

This rearrangement joins TRBV11-2 to TRBJ2-7; 7 bases match TRBD1. Germline trimming cut 5 bases from V and 2 bases from J; bases unmatched to any gene: 6. Germline V gene lookup returns CDR1 SGHAT and CDR2 FQNNGV. This CDR3 comprises 14 residues. The CDR3 DNA reads as TGTGCCAGCAGCGCTCGGGACAGTACCTACGAGCAGTACTTC. As protein: CASSARDSTYEQYF.

The J gene is TRBJ2-1, the V gene TRBV24-1; D possibly corresponds to TRBD2 (5 bases). From germline, CDR1 is KGHDR and CDR2 SFDVKD. The length of the CDR3 is 13 residues. V was shortened by 9 bases and J by 7 bases, with 15 bases between the two germline ends. The CDR3: CATGEERSNEQFF. The CDR3 DNA is TGTGCCACCGGCGAGGAGCGGAGTAATGAGCAGTTCTTC.

The chain has TRBV6-5 and TRBJ2-1, with D possibly matching TRBD2 (6 bases). V was clipped by 0 bases and J by 4 bases, with 10 bases between them. This CDR3 spans 15 amino acids. Germline values: CDR1 MNHEY, CDR2 SVGAGI. The CDR3 DNA reads TGTGCCAGCAGTTACTCTGCCGGGAGTTACAATGAGCAGTTCTTC. Translating it yields CASSYSAGSYNEQFF.

This chain connects TRBV19 to TRBJ1-1, with 10 bases aligning to TRBD1. V was pared by 5 bases and J by 0 bases, with 6 bases of the junction left unmatched. This CDR3 is 16 amino acids long. Germline values: CDR1 LNHDA, CDR2 SQIVND (reference sequence). CDR3 sequence reads: CASSLTGQGLNTEAFF. The CDR3 DNA sequence: TGTGCCAGTAGTCTAACGGGACAGGGGCTGAACACTGAAGCTTTCTTT.

The CDR3 DNA sequence: TGTGCCAGCAGCTTGAAGGGGGCCAATCAGCCCCAGCATTTT. Its translation: CASSLKGANQPQHF. The chain carries TRBV5-4 and TRBJ1-5, with 7 bases lining up with TRBD1. Germline V gene sequence: CDR1 SGHNT, CDR2 YYREEE (reference sequence). J lost 3 bases, V lost 1 base, and 1 base had no gene match. The CDR3 totals 14 residues.

V gene TRBV2 combines with J gene TRBJ2-2; 10 positions agree with TRBD2. Germline V CDR1 and CDR2: SNHLY, FYNNEI. V lost 6 bases to trimming and J lost 6 bases; unmatched junction nucleotides: 16. CDR3 length: 18 residues. In DNA form, the CDR3 reads TGTGCCAGCAGCGACTCGAGCGGGAGGGCGGTTTGGGCCGGGGAGCTGTTTTTT. Its protein product is CASSDSSGRAVWAGELFF. The entire variable domain, with the rest obtained from reference TRBV2 and TRBJ2-2, is as follows: EPEVTQTPSHQVTQMGQEVILRCVPISNHLYFYWYRQILGQKVEFLVSFYNNEISEKSEIFDDQFSVERPDGSNFTLKIRSTKLEDSAMYFCASSDSSGRAVWAGELFFGEGSRLTVL.

The genes are TRBV5-5 and TRBJ1-3; 9 bases match TRBD1. Germline values: CDR1 SGHKS, CDR2 YYEKEE (reference sequence). The CDR3 contains 18 residues. J lost 4 bases, V lost 4 bases, and 15 bases had no gene match. CDR3 amino acids: CASSPLVGDRVSGNTIYF. The DNA for the CDR3 is TGTGCCAGCAGCCCACTAGTCGGGGACAGGGTATCCGGAAACACCATATATTTT.

The chain employs TRBV19 and TRBJ2-3, with TRBD1 matching over 7 bases. CDR3 length: 16 amino acids. V shed 1 base and J 3 bases; nucleotides not matched to a gene: 7. Germline CDR1 LNHDA, CDR2 SQIVND (reference sequence). This chain's CDR3 is CASSIVYRGRTDTQYF. For the CDR3, the DNA is TGTGCCAGTAGTATAGTGTACAGGGGTAGAACAGATACGCAGTATTTT.

The chain employs TRBV6-2 or TRBV6-3 and TRBJ2-7; TRBD1 aligns across 8 bases. The CDR3 totals 17 residues. Germline V gene data show CDR1 as MNHEY and CDR2 as SVGEGT. The V segment lost 5 bases and the J segment 5 bases; nucleotides outside the gene matches: 17. CDR3 residues: CASSRLKVIQGADEQYF. CDR3 bases: TGTGCCAGCAGTCGCTTAAAGGTAATTCAGGGGGCCGACGAGCAGTACTTC.

The genes are TRBV19 and TRBJ1-2, with D hard to call. The CDR3 covers 13 residues. The germline V gene has CDR1 LNHDA and CDR2 SQIVND (reference sequence). Deletions cut 5 bases from V and 8 bases from J, with 15 bases between. This CDR3 reads CASSSNWMRGYTF. In DNA, the CDR3 is TGTGCCAGTAGTTCGAACTGGATGCGGGGCTACACCTTC.

The chain uses TRBV6-5 and TRBJ1-5; possible D gene TRBD1, 6 bases. There are 15 residues in the CDR3. V was pared by 4 bases and J by 0 bases, with 10 bases between. The V gene's germline CDR1 is MNHEY and CDR2 SVGAGI. The chain's CDR3 is CASSSYRASNQPQHF. DNA of the CDR3: TGTGCCAGCAGTTCCTACAGGGCTAGCAATCAGCCCCAGCATTTT.

The V call is TRBV19, the J call TRBJ1-1; D is ambiguous. Germline V gene data show CDR1 as LNHDA and CDR2 as SQIVND (reference sequence). V lost 3 bases and J lost 1, with 9 bases in between. This CDR3 is built from 14 residues. CDR3 sequence (DNA): TGTGCCAGTAGTATGGCATCGGGGAACACTGAAGCTTTCTTT. This translates into CASSMASGNTEAFF.

This clone was counted a few times. The rearrangement uses TRBV11-2 and TRBJ1-3; TRBD1 is a possible D gene (6 bases). The length of the CDR3 is 15 residues. In germline, CDR1 is SGHAT, CDR2 FQNNGV. Trimming stripped 4 bases from V and 2 bases from J, with 12 bases between. In DNA, the CDR3 is TGTGCCAGCAGCTCCTTGAAGGGGGCTGGAAACACCATATATTTT. Its protein is CASSSLKGAGNTIYF.

The chain joins TRBV21-1 to TRBJ2-5; the table gives TRBD1 as D, unverified against the DNA. TRBV21-1 is a pseudogene. The CDR3 is made up of 14 amino acids. CDR3 DNA: TGTGCCAGCAGCCCCGGGACATCTCAAGAGACCCAGTACTTC. Its protein is CASSPGTSQETQYF.

The J gene is TRBJ2-1, the V gene TRBV6-5, with TRBD1 identical over 8 bases. Germline CDR1 reads MNHEY; CDR2 reads SVGAGI. The CDR3 runs 15 residues. With 6 bases clipped from V and 4 bases from J, the junction kept 8 bases outside the gene matches. The CDR3 is CASRVFQGAYNEQFF. As DNA, the CDR3 is TGTGCCAGCAGGGTATTTCAGGGGGCTTACAATGAGCAGTTCTTC.

V is TRBV29-1 and J is TRBJ1-4; D is possibly TRBD1 (6 bases). The CDR3 is made up of 13 amino acids. Trimming removed 7 bases at V and 7 bases at J, with 16 bases between. CDR1 SQVTM and CDR2 ANQGSEA come from the germline V gene. CDR3 sequence: CSAVTGLGEKLFF. CDR3 nucleotides: TGCAGCGCAGTAACAGGGTTGGGTGAAAAACTGTTTTTT.

The V gene is TRBV9, the J gene TRBJ2-1, with a possible D match to TRBD2 (6 bases). The CDR3 is 14 amino acids. V lost 4 bases to trimming and J lost 4 bases, with 12 bases between them. Looked up from germline, CDR1 is SGDLS and CDR2 is YYNGEE. The CDR3 bases are TGTGCCAGCAGCCCGGGAGCGGAATACAATGAGCAGTTCTTC. This gives the protein CASSPGAEYNEQFF.

This clone was seen just once. The gene calls are TRBV30 and TRBJ1-5, with TRBD1 identical over 7 bases. The CDR3 covers 14 residues. Trimming took 3 bases from V and 0 from J; bases not matched to a gene: 2. The germline V gene has CDR1 GTSNPN and CDR2 SVGIG (reference sequence). The CDR3 protein is CAWSGQVSNQPQHF. CDR3 coding DNA: TGTGCCTGGAGCGGACAGGTTAGCAATCAGCCCCAGCATTTT.

V usage is TRBV27 and J usage is TRBJ1-2; 7 nucleotides agree with TRBD1. Germline loops: CDR1 MNHEY, CDR2 SMNVEV (reference sequence). Trimming took 6 bases from V and 2 from J; bases not matched to a gene: 9. This CDR3 is built from 15 residues. Written as DNA, the CDR3 is TGTGCCAGCAGCAAATTTCCGGGACAGAACTATGGCTACACCTTC. Encoded protein: CASSKFPGQNYGYTF.

The chain is built from TRBV19 and TRBJ2-1; D is uncertain. There are 12 residues in the CDR3. CDR1 is LNHDA, CDR2 SQIVND, per germline (reference sequence). The V end was cut by 11 bases, the J end by 5 bases, with 13 bases between. The CDR3 sequence: CAVRNSHNEQFF. CDR3 DNA sequence: TGTGCCGTGCGGAACTCTCACAATGAGCAGTTCTTC.

The J gene is TRBJ1-2, the V gene TRBV19; TRBD1 aligns across 8 bases. The length of the CDR3 is 14 residues. Trimming took 5 bases from V and 1 from J; bases not matched to a gene: 3. The germline V gene has CDR1 LNHDA and CDR2 SQIVND (reference sequence). In DNA, the CDR3 is TGTGCCAGTAGTCCCGGACAGGGTAACTATGGCTACACCTTC. Translated, it gives CASSPGQGNYGYTF.

The CDR3 DNA follows: TGTGCCAGCAGCCAATGGACTAGCGCAGGGTCCTACAATGAGCAGTTCTTC. Translating gives CASSQWTSAGSYNEQFF. The rearrangement uses TRBV14 and TRBJ2-1; TRBD2 aligns across 9 bases. This CDR3 has 17 residues. Per the germline V gene, CDR1 is SGHDN and CDR2 is FVKESK. V was clipped by 2 bases and J by 1 base; unmatched bases: 6.

The rearrangement joins TRBV29-1 to TRBJ1-1; D is undetermined. Germline V lookup: CDR1 SQVTM, CDR2 ANQGSEA. Trimming left V 0 bases short and J 7 bases short, with 6 bases between. The CDR3 has 11 amino acids. The CDR3, as DNA: TGCAGCGTTGAAGACAGATATGAAGCTTTCTTT. Its protein is CSVEDRYEAFF.

The genes are TRBV19 and TRBJ1-1; possible D gene TRBD1, 5 bases. Trimming pared 2 bases from V and 6 bases from J, leaving 10 bases between. Per germline, CDR1 LNHDA and CDR2 SQIVND (reference sequence). CDR3 length: 13 residues. CDR3 nucleotides: TGTGCCAGTAGTATACTCGACAGATCTGAAGCTTTCTTT. It yields the protein CASSILDRSEAFF.

V gene TRBV28 combines with J gene TRBJ1-2, with no clear D. Germline V gene lookup returns CDR1 MDHEN and CDR2 SYDVKM. The germline V and J ends were trimmed by 5 bases and 1 base, with 5 bases remaining between them. The CDR3 runs to 12 residues. CDR3 coding DNA: TGTGCCAGCAGTCCCCTTAACTATGGCTACACCTTC. This translates into CASSPLNYGYTF.

The chain employs TRBV6-2 or TRBV6-3 and TRBJ1-4; D unclear. CDR1 is MNHEY, CDR2 SVGEGT, per germline. Trimming left V 2 bases short and J 6 bases short, with 16 bases between. CDR3 size: 16 residues. CDR3 sequence reads: CASSYGLAGAYEKLFF. Here the CDR3 DNA reads TGTGCCAGCAGTTACGGTTTAGCGGGAGCATATGAAAAACTGTTTTTT.

Written as DNA, the CDR3 is TGTGCCAGCAGTGAAGGACCGGGGGCTAACTATGGCTACACCTTC. Encoded protein: CASSEGPGANYGYTF. The chain employs TRBV6-1 and TRBJ1-2; possibly TRBD1 for D (5 bases). This CDR3 has 15 residues. Germline V gene lookup returns CDR1 MNHNS and CDR2 SASEGT. V was pared by 1 base and J by 0 bases, with 9 bases between.